This T cell receptor beta chain was sequenced for a study of control samples from healthy donors and cancer patients. CDR3 size: 12 residues. Germline CDR1 reads KGHSH; CDR2 reads LQKENI. V was pared by 5 bases and J by 3 bases, with 7 bases between. Here immunoSEQ multiplex PCR was the method, and the copy in TCRdb shows in-frame clones only, minus some. The sample lists under 100,000 clones, 85% to 95% seen once, with approximately 1.5% in the top ten. This TCR derives from a woman aged 30 to 39 in good health. This chain uses TRBV18 with TRBJ2-5; no firm D call. Sequencing was carried out using blood. CDR3: CASSGTEETQYF. CDR3 coding DNA: TGTGCCAGCTCAGGAACAGAAGAGACCCAGTACTTC. The full variable domain, rest sourced from reference TRBV18 and TRBJ2-5, is NAGVMQNPRHLVRRRGQEARLRCSPMKGHSHVYWYRQLPEEGLKFMVYLQKENIIDESGMPKERFSAEFPKEGPSILRIQQVVRGDSAAYFCASSGTEETQYFGPGTRLLVL.